This TCR beta chain originates from a study of T cell responses to AZD1222 COVID-19 vaccine. Study-level results: Among spike-specific TCRs, nearly half reportedly target unmutated variant regions. At study baseline, merely a handful of AZD1222 recipients were seropositive.

Generated by immunoSEQ multiplex PCR, the TCRdb table keeps only in-frame clones and is missing some. The table includes some 130,000 clones, over 85% detected once. Trimming removed 0 bases from V and 7 bases from J, with 14 bases in between. The V gene's germline CDR1 is SGHKS and CDR2 YYEKEE (reference sequence). The CDR3 is made up of 15 amino acids. To note about this clone: Its specificity is not known.

Sequenced here: peripheral blood, sampled 28 days after the second AZD1222 dose. The genes are TRBV5-5 and TRBJ1-5; a possible D gene is TRBD1 (6 bases). This receptor was taken from an adult who received the AZD1222 COVID-19 vaccine. The CDR3 here is CASSLEAGVKQPQHF. In DNA form, the CDR3 reads TGTGCCAGCAGCTTGGAGGCAGGGGTAAAGCAGCCCCAGCATTTT.